The present TCR beta chain was sequenced within a study of Tregs in tolerant kidney transplant recipients. Trimming took off 3 bases at V and 2 bases at J, with 16 bases between the two ends. The germline V gene has CDR1 MDHEN and CDR2 SYDVKM. The CDR3 consists of 16 residues. With respect to this clone: Its antigen is undetermined.

Broader study findings: This study did not directly address biological reproducibility.

TCRdb's copy holds only in-frame clones and misses some; the assay was immunoSEQ multiplex PCR. The sample shows 74,000 or so clones, around nine tenths of them seen only once. The nonmyeloablative bone marrow transplants came from related graft donors, with transient mixed chimerism. Unstimulated regulatory T cells (CD4+CD25+CD127-), CD4+CD25- non-regulatory cells, CD4 and CD8 cells were FACS-sorted from thawed PBMCs. Source: CD4+ T cells from blood (PBMCs), taken 24 months after the transplant. V gene TRBV28 combines with J gene TRBJ1-1, with a tentative D call TRBD1 (6 bases). The receptor was isolated from a human patient who received a combined kidney and bone marrow transplant. Some T cells may be transferred from the graft donor. CDR3 protein: CASSFARKQGNTEAFF. The CDR3 nucleotides read TGTGCCAGCAGTTTCGCCCGGAAACAGGGCAACACTGAAGCTTTCTTT.